These 6 T cell receptor beta chains share one sample of origin, sequenced in a study of blood T cells in healthy people across ages. PCR was performed a second time for roughly 7 to 11 cycles using a sample-barcoded 5' primer and a J-beta primer mix. Each CDR3 protein gets one entry after TCRdb re-called the 5' RACE reads with MiXCR. The table has 1,100,000 or so distinct CDR3 sequences, 45% seen once. Sequenced material: blood. These receptors originate from a woman aged 60-75 years in good health.

The chain uses TRBV20-1 and TRBJ1-4; no reliable D call. The CDR3 runs to 14 residues. CDR1 and CDR2 (germline): DFQATT, SNEGSKA (reference sequence). V dropped 2 bases and J dropped 7 bases, with 14 bases sitting between them. CDR3: CSARHAEGREKLFF. The CDR3 DNA reads TGCAGTGCTAGACACGCGGAGGGTCGTGAAAAACTGTTTTTT.

The chain recombines TRBV11-2 with TRBJ1-4; 7 bases map to TRBD1. V lost 5 bases and J lost 5; bases outside the gene matches: 2. This CDR3 has 13 residues. Germline CDR1 reads SGHAT; CDR2 reads FQNNGV. CDR3 residues: CASSQTGNEKLFF. The CDR3 DNA is TGTGCCAGCAGCCAGACAGGGAATGAAAAACTGTTTTTT.

The V and J genes are TRBV5-1 and TRBJ2-1; perhaps TRBD1 as D (6 bases). Trimming removed 0 bases at V and 9 bases at J, with 16 bases between. CDR3 length equals 15 residues. Germline loops: CDR1 SGHRS, CDR2 YFSETQ. The DNA for the CDR3 is TGCGCCAGCAGCTTGGCGACAGGCGGCTTGGGTGAGCAGTTCTTC. Protein: CASSLATGGLGEQFF.

This sequence joins TRBV5-1 and TRBJ1-2, with D uncertain. The ends were cut back, 0 bases at V and 7 bases at J, with 16 bases in the middle. The CDR3 sequence is 15 residues long. The germline V gene has CDR1 SGHRS and CDR2 YFSETQ. CDR3 residues: CASSLDSLYVGGYTF. In nucleotides, the CDR3 is TGCGCCAGCAGCTTGGATTCATTATATGTTGGTGGCTACACCTTC.

The CDR3 nucleotides read TGTGCCAGCAGCTTAATCCAGTCCTACGAGCAGTACTTC. Protein product: CASSLIQSYEQYF. The chain links TRBV11-2 to TRBJ2-7; no firm D call. In germline, CDR1 is SGHAT, CDR2 FQNNGV. The CDR3 loop spans 13 amino acids. The V and J ends lost 2 bases and 1 base respectively, with 6 bases between them.

The chain has TRBV6-2 or TRBV6-3 and TRBJ1-5; 8 bases are shared with TRBD1. The germline gives CDR1 MNHEY, CDR2 SVGEGT. This CDR3 is built from 15 residues. The junction had 11 bases not matched to a gene; V was cut back by 8 bases and J by 5 bases. The CDR3 here is CASRTEGRGHQPQHF. The CDR3 DNA reads TGTGCCAGCCGGACGGAGGGCAGGGGGCATCAGCCCCAGCATTTT.